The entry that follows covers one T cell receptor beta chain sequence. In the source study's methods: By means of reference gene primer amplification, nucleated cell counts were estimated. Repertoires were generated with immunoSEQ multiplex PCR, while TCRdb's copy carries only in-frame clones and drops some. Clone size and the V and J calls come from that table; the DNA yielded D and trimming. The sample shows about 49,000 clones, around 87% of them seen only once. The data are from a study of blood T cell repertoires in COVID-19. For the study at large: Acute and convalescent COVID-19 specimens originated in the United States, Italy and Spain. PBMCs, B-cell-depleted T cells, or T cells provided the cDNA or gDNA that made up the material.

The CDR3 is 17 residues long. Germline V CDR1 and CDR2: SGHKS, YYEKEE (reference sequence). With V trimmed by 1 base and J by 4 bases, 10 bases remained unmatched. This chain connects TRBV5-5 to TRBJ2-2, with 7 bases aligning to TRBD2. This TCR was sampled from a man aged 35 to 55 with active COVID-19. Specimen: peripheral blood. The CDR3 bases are TGTGCCAGCAGCTTGCATTTCGGGAGGTCGAGCACCGGGGAGCTGTTTTTT. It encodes CASSLHFGRSSTGELFF.